This section outlines one T cell receptor beta chain sequence together with its context. Its target is not known. This entry belongs to a study of cytomegalovirus exposure and HLA in healthy donors. This CDR3 has 15 amino acids. Per the germline V gene, CDR1 is MNHNS and CDR2 is SASEGT. J gave up 14 bases and V 0 bases, and 8 bases lay outside the gene matches. This PCR relied on a set of 60 Vbeta primers and 13 Jbeta primers. The protocol was immunoSEQ multiplex PCR, while the TCRdb copy is restricted to in-frame clones and leaves out a portion. Found here are about 150,000 clones, 79% of them singletons; the top ten hold 0.85% to 1.4%. Study-level points and caveats: Cytomegalovirus association was listed for about 150 TCR beta chains. Prior analysis indicated that the majority of TCR beta V segments exhibited productivity approximately 90% or approximately 30% of the time.

Sequenced material: PBMCs. This sequence was found in a male donor in good health and CMV-seronegative. The chain is built from TRBV6-1 and TRBJ1-6; 9 bases map to TRBD1. The CDR3 sequence: CASSEAQGARGTLHF. CDR3 sequence (DNA): TGTGCCAGCAGTGAAGCACAGGGGGCGCGGGGGACCCTCCACTTT.